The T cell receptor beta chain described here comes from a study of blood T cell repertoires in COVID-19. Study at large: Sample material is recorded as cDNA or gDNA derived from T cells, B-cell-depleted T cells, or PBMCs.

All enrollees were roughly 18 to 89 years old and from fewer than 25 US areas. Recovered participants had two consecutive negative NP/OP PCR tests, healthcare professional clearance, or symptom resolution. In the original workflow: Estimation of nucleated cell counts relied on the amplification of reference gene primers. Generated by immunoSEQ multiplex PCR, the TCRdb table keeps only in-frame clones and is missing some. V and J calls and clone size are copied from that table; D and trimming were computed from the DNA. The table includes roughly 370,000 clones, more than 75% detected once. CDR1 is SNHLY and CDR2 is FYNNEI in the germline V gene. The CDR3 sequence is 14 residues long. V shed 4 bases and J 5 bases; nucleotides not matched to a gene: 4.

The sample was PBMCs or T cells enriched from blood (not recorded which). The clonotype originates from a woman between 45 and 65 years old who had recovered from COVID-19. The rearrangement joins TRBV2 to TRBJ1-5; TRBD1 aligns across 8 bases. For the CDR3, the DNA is TGTGCCAGCAGTGGGGACAGGAGCTATCAGCCCCAGCATTTT. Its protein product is CASSGDRSYQPQHF.